This entry features one TCR beta chain sequence. Assay: immunoSEQ multiplex PCR; the TCRdb copy retains only in-frame clones and omits some. The sample has 200,000 or so clones; more than 75% are singletons. The sample originates from a study of cytomegalovirus exposure and HLA in healthy donors. Per germline, CDR1 SGHRS and CDR2 YFSETQ. The CDR3 has 14 amino acids. The J segment lost 1 base and the V segment lost 4 bases, leaving 4 bases of the junction unmatched. V usage is TRBV5-1 and J usage is TRBJ1-1; the match to TRBD1 covers 7 bases. Sequencing was done on a sample of PBMCs. This TCR derives from a man between 18 and 29 years old in good health and CMV-seropositive. The CDR3 DNA is TGCGCCAGCAGCAAGGACAGGACGAACACTGAAGCTTTCTTT. Translating it yields CASSKDRTNTEAFF.